Reported below is one TCR beta chain. This entry belongs to a study of T cell changes during pregnancy in multiple sclerosis. TCRdb's table, derived via immunoSEQ multiplex PCR, lists solely in-frame clones and lacks some. The sample lists 85,000 to 120,000 clones; about 90% were seen once. Trimming stripped 3 bases from V and 4 bases from J, with 16 bases between. Germline V gene sequence: CDR1 SGDLS, CDR2 YYNGEE. This CDR3 has 15 residues. This chain connects TRBV9 to TRBJ2-5, with a weak D call TRBD1 (5 bases). The clonotype was recovered from a female donor with multiple sclerosis, enrolled in a pregnancy study. Source: peripheral blood, taken after pregnancy. This CDR3 is CASSEGLASGETQYF. The CDR3 coding sequence is TGTGCCAGCAGCGAGGGGTTGGCCAGTGGAGAGACCCAGTACTTC.